These 22 T cell receptor beta chains were sequenced from one sample in a study of graft-versus-host responses after intestinal transplantation. The data were produced by immunoSEQ multiplex PCR, yet TCRdb's version contains in-frame clones alone and is incomplete. The sample carries about 120,000 clones, around 95% recorded once. Their antigens are not known. Sequenced here: unstimulated CD8+ T cells sorted from spleen or lymph node cells, sampled before intestinal transplant. The receptors come from a human donor who received an intestinal transplant.

The chain combines TRBV5-6 with TRBJ2-7; D possibly corresponds to TRBD1 (5 bases). Per the germline V gene, CDR1 is SGHDT and CDR2 is YYEEEE. V lost 3 bases and J 0 bases, leaving 13 bases between the germline ends. CDR3 size: 15 residues. For the CDR3, the DNA is TGTGCCAGCAGCTCCAGGGTAGGGGACTCCTACGAGCAGTACTTC. The encoded protein is CASSSRVGDSYEQYF.

About this clone: The same CDR3 can be traced to other DNA sequences in this sample. The V gene is TRBV27, the J gene TRBJ2-7; 8 nucleotides align to TRBD2. V lost 2 bases to trimming and J lost 4 bases; unmatched junction nucleotides: 1. CDR1 MNHEY and CDR2 SMNVEV come from the germline V gene (reference sequence). This CDR3 is 13 amino acids long. The CDR3 coding sequence is TGTGCCAGCAGTTTACGGGGGGGTTACGAGCAGTACTTC. Its translation is CASSLRGGYEQYF.

This chain uses TRBV7-2 with TRBJ2-7; no firm D call. Germline CDR1 and CDR2: SGHTA and FQGNSA. This CDR3 is 14 amino acids long. V was cut by 7 bases and J by 1 base, with 14 bases left in between. In DNA, the CDR3 is TGTGCCAGCACCCTAGGGATGGGTTCCTACGAGCAGTACTTC. Its protein product is CASTLGMGSYEQYF.

On this clone: The sample holds other DNA sequences that translate to the same CDR3. The chain is built from TRBV28 and TRBJ2-7; D is ambiguous. Per the germline V gene, CDR1 is MDHEN and CDR2 is SYDVKM. V shed 5 bases and J shed 2 bases, with 7 bases lying between them. CDR3 length equals 12 residues. The CDR3, as DNA: TGTGCCAGCAGTCCCGATACCTACGAGCAGTACTTC. It codes for CASSPDTYEQYF.

This rearrangement joins TRBV4-2 to TRBJ2-7; 15 bases match TRBD2. Germline V gives CDR1 LGHNA, CDR2 YNFKEQ. The CDR3 covers 16 residues. With V trimmed by 3 bases and J by 6 bases, 6 bases remained unmatched. CDR3 region: CASSQGLAGGIFEQYF. Here the CDR3 DNA reads TGTGCCAGCAGCCAGGGACTAGCGGGGGGCATCTTCGAGCAGTACTTC.

The rearrangement joins TRBV6-7 to TRBJ1-2; D call uncertain. TRBV6-7 is designated an ORF whose function remains uncertain. Trimming took off 0 bases at V and 2 bases at J, with 22 bases between the two ends. This CDR3 spans 19 amino acids. The CDR3: CASSYSMAACQTLNYGYTF. The CDR3 DNA reads as TGTGCCAGCAGTTACTCGATGGCAGCCTGCCAAACCTTAAACTATGGCTACACCTTC.

The chain joins TRBV27 to TRBJ2-3, with 7 bases aligning to TRBD2. Germline V lookup: CDR1 MNHEY, CDR2 SMNVEV (reference sequence). J lost 4 bases, V lost 5 bases, and 12 bases had no gene match. The CDR3 spans 16 residues. The CDR3 sequence is CASSTTGLPMPDTQYF. DNA of the CDR3: TGTGCCAGCAGTACTACGGGACTACCAATGCCAGATACGCAGTATTTT.

The chain has TRBV28 and TRBJ2-7; 12 bases are shared with TRBD1. CDR1 MDHEN and CDR2 SYDVKM come from the germline V gene. The CDR3 is 16 residues long. Germline trimming cut 2 bases from V and 4 bases from J; bases unmatched to any gene: 6. CDR3 sequence: CASSLAGTGGIYEQYF. CDR3 DNA: TGTGCCAGCAGTTTAGCCGGGACAGGGGGCATATACGAGCAGTACTTC.

V is TRBV5-6 and J is TRBJ2-7; no definite D call. The CDR3 length is 17 residues. The germline V and J ends were trimmed by 3 bases and 2 bases, with 21 bases remaining between them. Germline V gives CDR1 SGHDT, CDR2 YYEEEE. The CDR3 DNA reads as TGTGCCAGCAGCTCGTCGATGGCAGGTGTCCCAACCTACGAGCAGTACTTC. Translated: CASSSSMAGVPTYEQYF.

The rearrangement links TRBV19 to TRBJ2-7; 9 bases are shared with TRBD1. CDR3 length equals 16 residues. V lost 5 bases to trimming and J lost 5 bases; unmatched junction nucleotides: 13. CDR1 is LNHDA and CDR2 is SQIVND in the germline V gene (reference sequence). The CDR3 nucleotides read TGTGCCAGTAGTGGGGCATTTACAGGGGGCACGGACGAGCAGTACTTC. Translated, it gives CASSGAFTGGTDEQYF.

The rearrangement joins TRBV4-1 to TRBJ1-2; the D gene is possibly TRBD1 (5 bases). V was cut by 5 bases and J by 3 bases, with 19 bases left in between. This CDR3 is built from 16 residues. CDR1 and CDR2 (germline): MGHRA, YSYEKL. This CDR3 is CASSSREGRRYYGYTF. In DNA form, the CDR3 reads TGCGCCAGCAGCTCCAGGGAGGGCAGGAGGTACTATGGCTACACCTTC.

The genes are TRBV4-1 and TRBJ1-4; perhaps TRBD1 as D (6 bases). The CDR3 is 15 residues long. The V gene lost 5 bases and the J gene lost 6 bases, with 16 bases spanning the gap. Per the germline V gene, CDR1 is MGHRA and CDR2 is YSYEKL. The DNA of the CDR3 is TGCGCCAGCAGCTACCCGGGGGGCTCGGATGAAAAACTGTTTTTT. Its protein is CASSYPGGSDEKLFF.

The CDR3 DNA reads as TGTGCCAGCACCTTTACTTTGACAGGGAACGAGCAGTACTTC. Amino acids: CASTFTLTGNEQYF. The chain carries TRBV28 and TRBJ2-7, with TRBD1 identical over 7 bases. Looked up from germline, CDR1 is MDHEN and CDR2 is SYDVKM. This CDR3 has 14 amino acids. The junction had 11 bases not matched to a gene; V was cut back by 7 bases and J by 5 bases.

The rearrangement links TRBV29-1 to TRBJ2-3; TRBD2 aligns across 13 bases. V trimming: 3 bases; J trimming: 3 bases; junction bases outside the gene matches: 9. In germline, CDR1 is SQVTM, CDR2 ANQGSEA. The CDR3 has 17 residues. CDR3 coding DNA: TGCAGCGTTGAGGGAACTAGCGGGAGGGCCGGGACAGATACGCAGTATTTT. This gives the protein CSVEGTSGRAGTDTQYF.

The gene calls are TRBV4-1 and TRBJ1-1; tentatively, D is TRBD1 (6 bases). Germline V gene lookup returns CDR1 MGHRA and CDR2 YSYEKL. The CDR3 runs to 15 residues. Trimming pared 4 bases from V and 2 bases from J, leaving 14 bases between. The CDR3 protein is CASSLRTDTNTEAFF. The CDR3 DNA is TGCGCCAGCAGCCTCCGGACAGACACCAACACTGAAGCTTTCTTT.

On this clone itself: This sample includes further DNA sequences coding for the same CDR3. The chain combines TRBV5-6 with TRBJ2-7, with TRBD2 matching over 7 bases. The CDR3 has 13 residues. Germline lookup yields CDR1 SGHDT and CDR2 YYEEEE. V lost 4 bases and J lost 4; bases outside the gene matches: 5. CDR3 bases: TGTGCCAGCAGCCCCGGACTAGTGTACGAGCAGTACTTC. Protein: CASSPGLVYEQYF.

The V gene is TRBV9, the J gene TRBJ2-5; 8 bases line up with TRBD2. The DNA end lines up better with TRBJ2-7; the J call may be wrong. Germline CDR1 is SGDLS and CDR2 is YYNGEE. The CDR3 is 14 residues long. The CDR3 here is CASSVGSGSDEQYF. For the CDR3, the DNA is TGTGCCAGCAGCGTAGGGAGCGGGAGTGACGAGCAGTACTTC.

This chain joins TRBV28 and TRBJ1-1, with 9 bases fitting TRBD1. The CDR3 totals 16 residues. The trim removed 7 bases at V and 3 bases at J, leaving 12 bases unmatched. Germline CDR1 MDHEN, CDR2 SYDVKM. CDR3 residues: CASTLWTGESYTEAFF. The CDR3, as DNA: TGTGCCAGCACCCTTTGGACAGGGGAGTCGTACACTGAAGCTTTCTTT.

V gene TRBV28 combines with J gene TRBJ1-1; 10 bases align to TRBD1. Germline V lookup: CDR1 MDHEN, CDR2 SYDVKM. V lost 2 bases to trimming and J lost 0 bases; unmatched junction nucleotides: 12. This CDR3 comprises 19 residues. Here the CDR3 reads CASSLPPGQGSFVNTEAFF. CDR3 DNA: TGTGCCAGCAGTTTACCCCCGGGACAGGGGTCCTTTGTGAACACTGAAGCTTTCTTT.

This rearrangement joins TRBV6-1 to TRBJ2-7; D is ambiguous. Trimming left V 2 bases short and J 3 bases short, with 8 bases between. This CDR3 is built from 13 residues. Per the germline V gene, CDR1 is MNHNS and CDR2 is SASEGT. In DNA, the CDR3 is TGTGCCAGCAGTGAACCCAGCAACTACGAGCAGTACTTC. It codes for CASSEPSNYEQYF.

The rearrangement joins TRBV19 to TRBJ2-1, with 8 bases aligning to TRBD2. The CDR3 is 19 residues long. Losses at the gene ends were 6 bases for V and 3 bases for J; bases not matched to a gene: 19. Looked up from germline, CDR1 is LNHDA and CDR2 is SQIVND (reference sequence). The CDR3 here is CASRRGGGRGTPFYNEQFF. CDR3 coding DNA: TGTGCCAGTAGACGGGGGGGCGGACGCGGGACTCCTTTCTACAATGAGCAGTTCTTC.

The chain links TRBV7-2 to TRBJ1-2; D perhaps matches TRBD1 (5 bases). In germline, CDR1 is SGHTA, CDR2 FQGNSA. The CDR3 loop spans 15 amino acids. Trimming took 5 bases from V and 0 from J, leaving 13 bases between them. The CDR3 spells CASSLIRDPNYGYTF. The CDR3 DNA reads TGTGCCAGCAGCCTAATCAGGGACCCTAACTATGGCTACACCTTC.